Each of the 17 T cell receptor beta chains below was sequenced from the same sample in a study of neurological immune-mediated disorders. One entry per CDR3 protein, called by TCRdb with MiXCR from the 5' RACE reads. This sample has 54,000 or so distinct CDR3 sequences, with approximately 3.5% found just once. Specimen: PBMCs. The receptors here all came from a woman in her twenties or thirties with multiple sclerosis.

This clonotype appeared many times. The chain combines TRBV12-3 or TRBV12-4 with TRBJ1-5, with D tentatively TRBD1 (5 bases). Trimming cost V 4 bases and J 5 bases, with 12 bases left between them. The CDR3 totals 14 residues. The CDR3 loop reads CASSWGGRDQPQHF. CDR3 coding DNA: TGTGCCAGCAGTTGGGGGGGGAGGGATCAGCCCCAGCATTTT.

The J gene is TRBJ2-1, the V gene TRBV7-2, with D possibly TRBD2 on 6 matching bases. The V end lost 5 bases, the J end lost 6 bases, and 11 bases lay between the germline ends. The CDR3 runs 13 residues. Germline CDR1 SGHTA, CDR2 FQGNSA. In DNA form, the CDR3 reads TGTGCCAGCAGCGCAAATAGCGGCAATGAGCAGTTCTTC. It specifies CASSANSGNEQFF.

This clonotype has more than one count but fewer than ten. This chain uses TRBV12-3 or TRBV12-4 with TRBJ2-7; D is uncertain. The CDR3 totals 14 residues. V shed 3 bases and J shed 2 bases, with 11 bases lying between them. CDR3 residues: CASSLVGSPYEQYF. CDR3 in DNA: TGTGCCAGCAGTTTGGTGGGGTCCCCCTACGAGCAGTACTTC.

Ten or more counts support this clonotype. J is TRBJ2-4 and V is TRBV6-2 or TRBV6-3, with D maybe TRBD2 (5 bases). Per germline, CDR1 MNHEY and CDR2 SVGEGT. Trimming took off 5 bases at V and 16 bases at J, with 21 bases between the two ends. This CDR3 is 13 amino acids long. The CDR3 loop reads CASSLGLLASSYF. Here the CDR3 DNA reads TGTGCCAGCAGTCTGGGTCTGCTGGCTAGCAGCTACTTC.

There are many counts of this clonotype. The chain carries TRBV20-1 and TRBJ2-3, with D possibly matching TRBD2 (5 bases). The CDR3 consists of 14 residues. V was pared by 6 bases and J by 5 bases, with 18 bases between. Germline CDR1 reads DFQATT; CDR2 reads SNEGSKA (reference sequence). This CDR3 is CSAPDSRWGDTQYF. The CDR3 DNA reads TGCAGTGCACCGGACTCCCGATGGGGAGATACGCAGTATTTT.

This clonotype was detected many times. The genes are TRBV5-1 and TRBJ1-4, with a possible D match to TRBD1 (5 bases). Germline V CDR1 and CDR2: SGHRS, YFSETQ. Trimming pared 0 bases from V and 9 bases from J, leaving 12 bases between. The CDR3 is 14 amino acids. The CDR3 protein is CASSLEGEGKKLFF. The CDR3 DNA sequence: TGCGCCAGCAGCTTGGAAGGAGAGGGGAAAAAACTGTTTTTT.

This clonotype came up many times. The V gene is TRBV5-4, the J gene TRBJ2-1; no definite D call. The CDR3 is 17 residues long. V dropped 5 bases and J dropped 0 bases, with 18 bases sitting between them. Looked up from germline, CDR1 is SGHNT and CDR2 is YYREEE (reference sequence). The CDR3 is CASSSRMSSSSYNEQFF. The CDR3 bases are TGTGCCAGCAGTTCTAGAATGTCCTCGAGCTCCTACAATGAGCAGTTCTTC.

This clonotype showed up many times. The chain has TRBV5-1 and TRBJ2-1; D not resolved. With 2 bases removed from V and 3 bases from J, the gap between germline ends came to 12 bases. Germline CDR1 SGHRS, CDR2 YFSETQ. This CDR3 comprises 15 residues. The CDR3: CASSFEDVGYNEQFF. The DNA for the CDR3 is TGCGCCAGCAGCTTTGAGGACGTAGGCTACAATGAGCAGTTCTTC.

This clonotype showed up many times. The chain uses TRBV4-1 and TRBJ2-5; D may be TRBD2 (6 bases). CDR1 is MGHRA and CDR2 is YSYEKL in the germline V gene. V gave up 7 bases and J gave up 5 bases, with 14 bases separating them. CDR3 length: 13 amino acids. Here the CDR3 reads CASTGSGGETQYF. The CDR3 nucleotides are TGCGCCAGCACGGGGAGTGGGGGGGAGACCCAGTACTTC.

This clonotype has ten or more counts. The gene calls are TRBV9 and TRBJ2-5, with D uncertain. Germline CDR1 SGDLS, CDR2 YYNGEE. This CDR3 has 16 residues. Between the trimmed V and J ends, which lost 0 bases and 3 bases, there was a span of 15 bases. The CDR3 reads CASSVESSLVEETQYF. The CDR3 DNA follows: TGTGCCAGCAGCGTAGAAAGCTCGCTAGTAGAAGAGACCCAGTACTTC.

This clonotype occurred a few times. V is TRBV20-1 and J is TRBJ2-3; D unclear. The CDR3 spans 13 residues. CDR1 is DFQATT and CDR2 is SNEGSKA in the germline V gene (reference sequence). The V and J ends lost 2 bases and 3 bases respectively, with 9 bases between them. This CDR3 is CSARSPWTDTQYF. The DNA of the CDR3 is TGCAGTGCTAGATCCCCCTGGACAGATACGCAGTATTTT.

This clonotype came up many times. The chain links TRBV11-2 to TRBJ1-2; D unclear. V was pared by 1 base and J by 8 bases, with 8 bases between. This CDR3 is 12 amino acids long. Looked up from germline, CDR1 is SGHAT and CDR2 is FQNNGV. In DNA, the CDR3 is TGTGCCAGCAGCTTAGTTGACTGGGGCTACACCTTC. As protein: CASSLVDWGYTF.

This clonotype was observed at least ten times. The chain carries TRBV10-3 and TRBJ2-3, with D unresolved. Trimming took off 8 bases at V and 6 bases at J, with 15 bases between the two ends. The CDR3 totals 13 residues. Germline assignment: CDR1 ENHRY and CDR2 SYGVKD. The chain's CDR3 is CAIQRPGEDTQYF. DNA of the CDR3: TGTGCCATCCAACGTCCCGGCGAGGATACGCAGTATTTT.

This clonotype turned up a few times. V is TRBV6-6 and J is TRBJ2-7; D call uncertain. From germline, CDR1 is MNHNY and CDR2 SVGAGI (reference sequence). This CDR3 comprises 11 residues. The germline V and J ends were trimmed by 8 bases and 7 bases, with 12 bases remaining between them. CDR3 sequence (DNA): TGTGCCAGCTCTAACCTTGCGGAGCAGTACTTC. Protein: CASSNLAEQYF.

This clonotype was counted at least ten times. CDR3 sequence: CASSGVGGSNEQFF. DNA for the CDR3: TGCGCCAGCAGCGGGGTGGGCGGGAGCAATGAGCAGTTCTTC. The rearrangement uses TRBV5-1 and TRBJ2-1, with TRBD2 matching 7 bases. The CDR3 length is 14 residues. V was clipped by 4 bases and J by 6 bases; unmatched bases: 7. Germline V gene data show CDR1 as SGHRS and CDR2 as YFSETQ.

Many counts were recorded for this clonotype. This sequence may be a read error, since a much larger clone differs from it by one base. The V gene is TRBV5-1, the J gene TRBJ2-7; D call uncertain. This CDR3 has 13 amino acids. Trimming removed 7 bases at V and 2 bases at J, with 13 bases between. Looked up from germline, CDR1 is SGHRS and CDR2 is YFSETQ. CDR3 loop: CASSPGKAYEQYF. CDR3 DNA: TGCGCCAGCTCACCCGGAAAGGCCTACGAGCAGTACTTC.

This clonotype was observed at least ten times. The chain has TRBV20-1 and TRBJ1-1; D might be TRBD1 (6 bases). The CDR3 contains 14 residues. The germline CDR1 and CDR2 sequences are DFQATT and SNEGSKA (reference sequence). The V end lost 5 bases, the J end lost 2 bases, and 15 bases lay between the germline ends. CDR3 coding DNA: TGCAGTGCTCAGAAGACAGGAGCTAACACTGAAGCTTTCTTT. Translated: CSAQKTGANTEAFF.